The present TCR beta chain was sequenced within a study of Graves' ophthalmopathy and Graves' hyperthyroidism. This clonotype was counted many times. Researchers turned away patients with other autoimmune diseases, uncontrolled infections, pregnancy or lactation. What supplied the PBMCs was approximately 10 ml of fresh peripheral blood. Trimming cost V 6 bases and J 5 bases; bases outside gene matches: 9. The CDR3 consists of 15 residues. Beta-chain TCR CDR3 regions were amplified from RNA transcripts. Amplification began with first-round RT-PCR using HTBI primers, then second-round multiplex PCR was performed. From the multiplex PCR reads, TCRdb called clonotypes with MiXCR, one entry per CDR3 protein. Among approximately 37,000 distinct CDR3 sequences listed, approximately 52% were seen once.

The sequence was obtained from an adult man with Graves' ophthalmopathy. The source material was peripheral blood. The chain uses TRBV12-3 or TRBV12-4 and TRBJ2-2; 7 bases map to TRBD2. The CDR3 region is CASRGGGSFTGELFF. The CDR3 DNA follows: TGTGCCAGCAGGGGCGGGGGTTCTTTTACCGGGGAGCTGTTTTTT.